Reported below is one T cell receptor beta chain. Its cognate antigen is unknown. The CDR3 loop spans 17 amino acids. Trimming took off 5 bases at V and 0 bases at J, with 18 bases between the two ends. Per germline, CDR1 SGHTA and CDR2 FQGTGA. Researchers ran the PCR with 60 Vbeta and 13 Jbeta primers. Measured with immunoSEQ multiplex PCR; TCRdb has only the in-frame clones, and not every one. The sample records about 150,000 clones, approximately 70% being singletons. The data were taken from a study of cytomegalovirus exposure and HLA in healthy donors. Across the study: An early release of data contained about 85 million unique TCRs, which came from HLA-typed donors. Around four fifths of 300 to 450 genotyped donors fell in the Caucasian-associated ancestry cluster.

Whole-study findings and limits: It was shown in a later analysis that HLA-associated TCR beta chains were more clonally expanded than other, equally common chains.

The sequence was obtained from a woman in her late teens or twenties in good health and CMV-seropositive. The rearrangement uses TRBV7-3 and TRBJ2-3, with D possibly TRBD2 on 6 matching bases. The source material was PBMCs. This CDR3 reads CASSPGGGAHSTDTQYF. For the CDR3, the DNA is TGTGCCAGCAGCCCTGGCGGCGGGGCTCATAGCACAGATACGCAGTATTTT.